This TCR beta chain was retrieved from a study of cytomegalovirus exposure and HLA in healthy donors. Study conclusions and caveats: Apparent HLA restriction characterized most CMV-associated TCR beta chains in a later analysis.

This clone was picked up one time. Its antigen is not known. Primers for the PCR totalled 60 Vbeta and 13 Jbeta. Some clones are missing from TCRdb's copy, which holds only in-frame ones; the method was immunoSEQ multiplex PCR. Found here are 130,000 or so clones, roughly three quarters of them singletons; the top ten hold over 0.8%. The sequence derives from a woman aged 55-70 years in good health and CMV-seronegative. The sequencing input was PBMCs.

CDR3 DNA sequence: TGTGCCAGCAGCTTAATGGGCAAAACTGAAGCTTTCTTT. Residues: CASSLMGKTEAFF. This sequence joins TRBV7-3 and TRBJ1-1; D gene uncertain. This CDR3 has 13 amino acids. Germline loops: CDR1 SGHTA, CDR2 FQGTGA. V was trimmed by 1 base and J by 5 bases, leaving 8 bases between them. Full variable domain (outside the CDR3, taken from reference TRBV7-3 and TRBJ1-1): GAGVSQTPSNKVTEKGKYVELRCDPISGHTALYWYRQSLGQGPEFLIYFQGTGAADDSGLPNDRFFAVRPEGSVSTLKIQRTERGDSAVYLCASSLMGKTEAFFGQGTRLTVV.